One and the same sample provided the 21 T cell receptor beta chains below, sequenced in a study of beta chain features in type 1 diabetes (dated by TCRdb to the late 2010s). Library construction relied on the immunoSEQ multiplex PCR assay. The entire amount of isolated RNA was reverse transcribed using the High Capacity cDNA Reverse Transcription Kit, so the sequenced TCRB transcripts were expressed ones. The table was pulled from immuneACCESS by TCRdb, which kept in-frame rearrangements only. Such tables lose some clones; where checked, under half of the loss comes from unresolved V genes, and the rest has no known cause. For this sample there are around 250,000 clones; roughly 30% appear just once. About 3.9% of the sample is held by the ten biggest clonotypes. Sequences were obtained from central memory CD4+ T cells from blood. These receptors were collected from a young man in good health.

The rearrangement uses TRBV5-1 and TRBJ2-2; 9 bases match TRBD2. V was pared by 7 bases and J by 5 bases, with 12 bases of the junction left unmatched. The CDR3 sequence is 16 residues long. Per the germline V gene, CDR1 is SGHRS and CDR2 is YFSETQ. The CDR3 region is CASSARAGGRTGELFF. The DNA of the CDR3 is TGCGCCAGCTCCGCCCGAGCGGGGGGACGGACCGGGGAGCTGTTTTTT.

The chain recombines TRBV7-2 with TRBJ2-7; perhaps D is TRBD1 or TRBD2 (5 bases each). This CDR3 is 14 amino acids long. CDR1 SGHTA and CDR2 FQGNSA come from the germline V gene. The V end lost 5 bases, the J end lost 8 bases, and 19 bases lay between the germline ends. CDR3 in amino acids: CASSQPGQGPKQYF. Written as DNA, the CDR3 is TGTGCCAGCAGCCAGCCGGGGCAGGGACCCAAGCAGTACTTC.

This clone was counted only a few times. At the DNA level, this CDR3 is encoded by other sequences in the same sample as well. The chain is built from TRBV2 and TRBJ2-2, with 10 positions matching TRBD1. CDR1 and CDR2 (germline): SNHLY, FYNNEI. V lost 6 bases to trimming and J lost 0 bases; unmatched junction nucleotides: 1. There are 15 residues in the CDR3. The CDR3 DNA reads TGTGCCAGCAGCGGACAGGGGGCGAACACCGGGGAGCTGTTTTTT. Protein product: CASSGQGANTGELFF.

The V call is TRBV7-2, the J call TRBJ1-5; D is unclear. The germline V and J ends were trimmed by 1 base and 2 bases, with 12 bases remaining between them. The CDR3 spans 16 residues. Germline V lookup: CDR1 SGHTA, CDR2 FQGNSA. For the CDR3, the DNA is TGTGCCAGCAGCTTAGGTTGGGGAGGCGGCAATCAGCCCCAGCATTTT. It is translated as CASSLGWGGGNQPQHF.

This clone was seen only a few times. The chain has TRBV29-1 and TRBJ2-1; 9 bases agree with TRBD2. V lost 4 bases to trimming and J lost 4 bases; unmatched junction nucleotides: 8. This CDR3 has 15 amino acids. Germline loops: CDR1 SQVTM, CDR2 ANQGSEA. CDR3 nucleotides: TGCAGCGTTGGTGGGCTAGCGGGACCTTACAATGAGCAGTTCTTC. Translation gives CSVGGLAGPYNEQFF.

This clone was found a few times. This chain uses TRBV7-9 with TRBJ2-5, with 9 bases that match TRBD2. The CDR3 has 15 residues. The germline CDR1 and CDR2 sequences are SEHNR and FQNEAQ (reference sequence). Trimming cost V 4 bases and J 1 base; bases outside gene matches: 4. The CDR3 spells CASSSMTSGQETQYF. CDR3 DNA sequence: TGTGCCAGCAGCTCTATGACTAGCGGCCAAGAGACCCAGTACTTC.

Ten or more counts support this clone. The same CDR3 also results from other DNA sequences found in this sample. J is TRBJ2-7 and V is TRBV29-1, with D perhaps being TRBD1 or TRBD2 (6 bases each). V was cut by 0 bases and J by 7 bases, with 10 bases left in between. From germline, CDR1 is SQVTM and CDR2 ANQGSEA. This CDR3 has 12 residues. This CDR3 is CSVEEGGREQYF. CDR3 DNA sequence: TGCAGCGTTGAAGAAGGGGGGCGGGAGCAGTACTTC.

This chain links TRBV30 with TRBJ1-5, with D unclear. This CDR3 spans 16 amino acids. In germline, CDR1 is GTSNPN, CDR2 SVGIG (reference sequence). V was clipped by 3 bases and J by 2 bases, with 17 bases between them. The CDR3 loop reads CAWSARGRWGNQPQHF. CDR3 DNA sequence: TGTGCCTGGAGCGCCCGTGGCCGGTGGGGCAATCAGCCCCAGCATTTT.

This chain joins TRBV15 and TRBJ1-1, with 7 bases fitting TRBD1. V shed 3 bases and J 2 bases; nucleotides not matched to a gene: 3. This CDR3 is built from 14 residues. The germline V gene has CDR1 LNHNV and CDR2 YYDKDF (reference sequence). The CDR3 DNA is TGTGCCACCAGCAGGACAGGGCCTAACACTGAAGCTTTCTTT. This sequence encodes CATSRTGPNTEAFF.

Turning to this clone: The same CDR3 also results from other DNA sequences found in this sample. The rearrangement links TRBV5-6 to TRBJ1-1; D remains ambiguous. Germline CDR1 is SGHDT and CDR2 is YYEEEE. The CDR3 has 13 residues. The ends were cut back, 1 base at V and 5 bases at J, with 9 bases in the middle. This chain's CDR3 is CASSLRGGTEAFF. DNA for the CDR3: TGTGCCAGCAGCTTGCGAGGTGGGACTGAAGCTTTCTTT.

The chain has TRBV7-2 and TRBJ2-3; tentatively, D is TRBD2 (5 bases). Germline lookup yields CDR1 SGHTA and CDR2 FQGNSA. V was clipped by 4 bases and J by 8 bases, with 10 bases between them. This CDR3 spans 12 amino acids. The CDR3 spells CASSSTAGTQYF. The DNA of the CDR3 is TGTGCCAGCAGCTCCACCGCGGGTACGCAGTATTTT.

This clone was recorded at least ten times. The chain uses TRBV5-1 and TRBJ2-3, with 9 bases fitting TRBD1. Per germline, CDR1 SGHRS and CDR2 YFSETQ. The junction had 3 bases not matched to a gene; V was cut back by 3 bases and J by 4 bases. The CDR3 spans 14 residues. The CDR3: CASSYRDRADTQYF. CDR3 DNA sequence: TGCGCCAGCAGCTACCGGGACAGGGCAGATACGCAGTATTTT.

This CDR3 is CASAAGSGANVLTF. In DNA form, the CDR3 reads TGCGCCAGCGCCGCGGGGTCTGGGGCCAACGTCCTGACTTTC. This rearrangement joins TRBV5-1 to TRBJ2-6, with D possibly being TRBD2 (6 bases). Germline CDR1 is SGHRS and CDR2 is YFSETQ. The CDR3 has 14 residues. V was clipped by 7 bases and J by 1 base, with 9 bases between them. Looking up the rest from reference TRBV5-1 and TRBJ2-6 gives the full variable domain: KAGVTQTPRYLIKTRGQQVTLSCSPISGHRSVSWYQQTPGQGLQFLFEYFSETQRNKGNFPGRFSGRQFSNSRSEMNVSTLELGDSALYLCASAAGSGANVLTFGAGSRLTVL.

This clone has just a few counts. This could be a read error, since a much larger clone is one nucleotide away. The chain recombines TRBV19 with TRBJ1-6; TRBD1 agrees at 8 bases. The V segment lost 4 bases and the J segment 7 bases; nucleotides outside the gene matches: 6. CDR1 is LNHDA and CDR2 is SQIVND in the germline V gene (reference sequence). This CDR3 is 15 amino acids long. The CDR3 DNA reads TGTGCCAGTAGTAGCGGCCAGGGGGCGAATTCACCCCTCCACTTT. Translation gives CASSSGQGANSPLHF. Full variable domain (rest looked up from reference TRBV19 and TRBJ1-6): DGGITQSPKYLFRKEGQNVTLSCEQNLNHDAMYWYRQDPGQGLRLIYYSQIVNDFQKGDIAEGYSVSREKKESFPLTVTSAQKNPTAFYLCASSSGQGANSPLHFGNGTRLTVT.

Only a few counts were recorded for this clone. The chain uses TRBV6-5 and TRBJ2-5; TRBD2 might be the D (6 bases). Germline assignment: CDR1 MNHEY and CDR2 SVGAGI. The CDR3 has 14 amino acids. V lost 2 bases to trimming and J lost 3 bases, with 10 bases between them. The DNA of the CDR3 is TGTGCCAGCAGTTACAGTGGGGGGAAAGAGACCCAGTACTTC. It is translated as CASSYSGGKETQYF.

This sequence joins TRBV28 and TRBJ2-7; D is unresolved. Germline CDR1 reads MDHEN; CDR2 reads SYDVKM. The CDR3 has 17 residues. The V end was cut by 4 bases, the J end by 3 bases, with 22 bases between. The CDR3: CASSSSRIRRIDYEQYF. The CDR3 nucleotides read TGTGCCAGCAGTTCTAGTCGCATCAGAAGAATCGACTACGAGCAGTACTTC.

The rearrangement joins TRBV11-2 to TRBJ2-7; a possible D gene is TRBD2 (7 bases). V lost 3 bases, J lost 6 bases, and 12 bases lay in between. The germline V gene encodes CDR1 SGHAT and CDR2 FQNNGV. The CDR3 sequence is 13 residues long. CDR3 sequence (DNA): TGTGCCAGCAGCTTCAACAGGGAGGGCGAGCAGTACTTC. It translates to CASSFNREGEQYF.

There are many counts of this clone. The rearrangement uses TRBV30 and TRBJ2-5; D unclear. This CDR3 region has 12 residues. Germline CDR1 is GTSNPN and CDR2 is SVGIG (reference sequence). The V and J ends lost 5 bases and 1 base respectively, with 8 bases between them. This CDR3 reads CAWGERQETQYF. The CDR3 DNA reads TGTGCCTGGGGAGAACGCCAAGAGACCCAGTACTTC.

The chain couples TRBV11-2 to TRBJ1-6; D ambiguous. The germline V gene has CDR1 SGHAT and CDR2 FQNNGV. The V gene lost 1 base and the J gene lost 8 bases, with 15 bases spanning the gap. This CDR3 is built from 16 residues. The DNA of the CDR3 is TGTGCCAGCAGCTTAGTGTTCCGAGCGAGCGATTCACCCCTCCACTTT. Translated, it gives CASSLVFRASDSPLHF.

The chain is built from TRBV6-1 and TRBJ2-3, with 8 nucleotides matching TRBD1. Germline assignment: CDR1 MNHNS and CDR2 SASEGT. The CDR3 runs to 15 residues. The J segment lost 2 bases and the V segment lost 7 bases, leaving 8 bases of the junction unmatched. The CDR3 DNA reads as TGTGCCAGCAAGACGCGGACAGGGTCCACAGATACGCAGTATTTT. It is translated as CASKTRTGSTDTQYF.

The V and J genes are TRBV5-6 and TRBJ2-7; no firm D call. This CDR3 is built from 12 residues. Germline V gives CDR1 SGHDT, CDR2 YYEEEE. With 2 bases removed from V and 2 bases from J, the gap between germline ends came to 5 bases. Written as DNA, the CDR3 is TGTGCCAGCAGCTTCGGCCCCTACGAGCAGTACTTC. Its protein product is CASSFGPYEQYF.